These 9 T cell receptor beta chains were sequenced from one sample in a study of metastatic and nonmetastatic thyroid tumors. Each patient went into thyroid surgery without having received any treatment. With MiXCR, TCRdb reprocessed the PCR reads. The sample records 45,000 or so clones, approximately 15% being singletons. The sample was blood. Receptors were obtained from a female donor with papillary thyroid cancer or a benign thyroid nodule (not recorded which). Some clones in this sample may be carry-over from other donors' samples.

This clone was seen at least ten times. Other DNA sequences in this sample translate to the same CDR3. The J gene is TRBJ1-6, the V gene TRBV28, with unresolved D. Germline V CDR1 and CDR2: MDHEN, SYDVKM. The CDR3 sequence is 14 residues long. Deletions cut 5 bases from V and 2 bases from J, with 7 bases between. CDR3 loop: CASSPRPYNSPLHF. The CDR3 DNA follows: TGTGCCAGCAGTCCCCGACCCTATAATTCACCCCTCCACTTT.

This clone was found many times. The V call is TRBV30, the J call TRBJ1-5, with D hard to call. The germline CDR1 and CDR2 sequences are GTSNPN and SVGIG (reference sequence). The CDR3 contains 13 residues. V lost 4 bases, J lost 0 bases, and 7 bases lay in between. CDR3 sequence: CAWTKSSNQPQHF. As DNA, the CDR3 is TGTGCCTGGACGAAGAGTAGCAATCAGCCCCAGCATTTT.

In its sample, this clone was seen many times. The V call is TRBV11-3, the J call TRBJ2-7; 8 bases are a match to TRBD1. Germline assignment: CDR1 SGHNT and CDR2 YENEEA. There are 14 residues in the CDR3. V gave up 4 bases and J gave up 7 bases; unmatched junction bases: 9. For the CDR3, the DNA is TGTGCCAGCAGCTCTCCCGGACAGGGCGGGGAGCAGTACTTC. This codes for CASSSPGQGGEQYF. The entire variable domain, with the rest obtained from reference TRBV11-3 and TRBJ2-7, is as follows: EAGVVQSPRYKIIEKKQPVAFWCNPISGHNTLYWYLQNLGQGPELLIRYENEEAVDDSQLPKDRFSAERLKGVDSTLKIQPAELGDSAVYLCASSSPGQGGEQYFGPGTRLTVT.

This sequence joins TRBV28 and TRBJ2-7; D gene uncertain. V gave up 4 bases and J gave up 2 bases, with 9 bases separating them. The CDR3 length is 13 residues. Germline lookup yields CDR1 MDHEN and CDR2 SYDVKM. The CDR3 loop is CASSYTVPYEQYF. The CDR3 DNA follows: TGTGCCAGCAGTTATACTGTCCCCTACGAGCAGTACTTC. Combining the CDR3 with reference TRBV28 and TRBJ2-7 gives the whole variable domain DVKVTQSSRYLVKRTGEKVFLECVQDMDHENMFWYRQDPGLGLRLIYFSYDVKMKEKGDIPEGYSVSREKKERFSLILESASTNQTSMYLCASSYTVPYEQYFGPGTRLTVT.

This clone was counted a few times. J is TRBJ2-3 and V is TRBV6-1; D perhaps matches TRBD2 (5 bases). The CDR3 runs to 14 residues. V lost 6 bases and J lost 7, with 17 bases in between. In germline, CDR1 is MNHNS, CDR2 SASEGT. DNA for the CDR3: TGTGCCAGCAGCCCAAGAACCGAGCGGTATACGCAGTATTTT. It translates to CASSPRTERYTQYF.

This clone was counted at least ten times. This sequence joins TRBV20-1 and TRBJ2-1, with TRBD2 identical over 9 bases. This CDR3 spans 15 amino acids. CDR1 and CDR2 (germline): DFQATT, SNEGSKA (reference sequence). Trimming at V came to 1 base and at J to 6 bases, leaving 7 bases not matched to a gene. The CDR3 is CSARVLAGSSNEQFF. In DNA, the CDR3 is TGCAGTGCTAGAGTTCTAGCGGGGAGTTCCAATGAGCAGTTCTTC.

Only a few counts were recorded for this clone. The rearrangement links TRBV6-1 to TRBJ2-7, with TRBD2 matching 15 bases. Trimming at V came to 3 bases and at J to 7 bases, leaving 7 bases not matched to a gene. The CDR3 sequence is 16 residues long. CDR1 is MNHNS, CDR2 SASEGT, per germline. CDR3 loop: CASSDGLAGGMGEQYF. The CDR3 nucleotides are TGTGCCAGCAGTGACGGACTAGCGGGAGGGATGGGGGAGCAGTACTTC.

This clone was recorded a few times. An end of the junction differs from the germline gene, which may be a read error. The chain links TRBV27 to TRBJ1-2; D remains unclear. This CDR3 spans 14 amino acids. CDR1 is MNHEY and CDR2 is SMNVEV in the germline V gene (reference sequence). The CDR3 protein is CTSSLSTVKRGYTF. DNA for the CDR3: TGCACCAGCAGTTTATCCACAGTCAAACGTGGCTACACCTTC.

This clone was counted at least ten times. The chain recombines TRBV10-3 with TRBJ2-1; D uncertain. The V and J ends lost 6 bases and 10 bases respectively, with 10 bases between them. This CDR3 region has 11 residues. Germline CDR1 is ENHRY and CDR2 is SYGVKD. The CDR3 DNA is TGTGCCATCAGGACGGCCCAAGAGCAGTTCTTC. Translation: CAIRTAQEQFF.